Listed here are 30 T cell receptor beta chains from one sample, sequenced in a study of type 1 and type 2 diabetes patients. Genomic DNA was the PCR template. Amplification of the beta chain CDR3 used 30 forward and 13 reverse multiplex primers. TCRdb re-derived calls from the multiplex PCR reads in MiXCR, one entry per CDR3 protein. The sample lists a few hundred thousand distinct CDR3 sequences, roughly 44% occurring once. Source material: peripheral blood mononuclear cells (PBMCs). The receptors derive from a man aged 18 to 29 with type 2 diabetes.

This clonotype has only a few counts. The genes are TRBV27 and TRBJ2-2; 7 bases line up with TRBD1. Germline lookup yields CDR1 MNHEY and CDR2 SMNVEV (reference sequence). V was pared by 5 bases and J by 4 bases, with 4 bases of the junction left unmatched. The CDR3 is 14 residues long. CDR3: CASSHDRATGELFF. The CDR3 coding sequence is TGTGCCAGCAGTCACGACAGGGCCACCGGGGAGCTGTTTTTT.

The chain uses TRBV24-1 and TRBJ2-7; TRBD1 agrees at 8 bases. Germline loops: CDR1 KGHDR, CDR2 SFDVKD. Losses at the gene ends were 4 bases for V and 5 bases for J; bases not matched to a gene: 9. This CDR3 is 15 amino acids long. DNA for the CDR3: TGTGCCACCAGTGAACACGGGACAGGAGACCACGAGCAGTACTTC. This gives the protein CATSEHGTGDHEQYF.

The genes are TRBV6-6 and TRBJ1-5, with unresolved D. CDR1 MNHNY and CDR2 SVGAGI come from the germline V gene (reference sequence). V lost 7 bases to trimming and J lost 3 bases, with 16 bases between them. This CDR3 has 15 amino acids. CDR3 in amino acids: CASTPTDTYNQPQHF. CDR3 DNA sequence: TGTGCCAGCACCCCAACCGACACCTACAATCAGCCCCAGCATTTT.

This clonotype occurred many times. The rearrangement joins TRBV10-3 to TRBJ1-5; tentatively, D is TRBD1 (6 bases). The CDR3 length is 15 residues. The germline V gene has CDR1 ENHRY and CDR2 SYGVKD. V was shortened by 10 bases and J by 2 bases, with 18 bases between the two germline ends. The CDR3 DNA sequence: TGTGCCACTCAAGACGGGTCAGGGGGCAATCAGCCCCAGCATTTT. Its translation is CATQDGSGGNQPQHF.

The chain combines TRBV20-1 with TRBJ1-5; TRBD1 might be the D (6 bases). Per the germline V gene, CDR1 is DFQATT and CDR2 is SNEGSKA (reference sequence). Trimming shortened V by 6 bases and J by 6 bases, and 15 bases separated the two germline ends. There are 13 residues in the CDR3. The CDR3 nucleotides read TGCAGTGCACTTGGACAGCAGTCTCAGCCCCAGCATTTT. The encoded protein is CSALGQQSQPQHF.

This clonotype was observed a handful of times. V is TRBV20-1 and J is TRBJ1-1, with 8 bases lining up with TRBD1. The CDR3 runs to 15 residues. The germline V gene encodes CDR1 DFQATT and CDR2 SNEGSKA (reference sequence). The V gene end was trimmed by 4 bases and the J gene end by 1 base; junction bases not matched to a gene: 8. The DNA of the CDR3 is TGCAGTGCTACGCCAGGGGGCGGCGAGAACACTGAAGCTTTCTTT. It codes for CSATPGGGENTEAFF.

V usage is TRBV5-8 and J usage is TRBJ1-5; a possible D gene is TRBD1 (5 bases). The V and J ends lost 6 bases and 7 bases respectively, with 14 bases between them. The length of the CDR3 is 13 residues. CDR1 is SGHTS and CDR2 is YDEGEE in the germline V gene. The CDR3 here is CASTVHRGQPQHF. As DNA, the CDR3 is TGTGCCAGCACGGTTCACCGGGGGCAGCCCCAGCATTTT.

The chain has TRBV6-6 and TRBJ2-1; 7 bases map to TRBD1. The CDR3 contains 14 residues. Germline loops: CDR1 MNHNY, CDR2 SVGAGI (reference sequence). V gave up 5 bases and J gave up 3 bases; unmatched junction bases: 4. CDR3 coding DNA: TGTGCCAGCAGTGCGTGGGACAGCTACAATGAGCAGTTCTTC. It is translated as CASSAWDSYNEQFF.

There are a few counts of this clonotype. CDR3: CSARDSSVRQETQYF. The CDR3 DNA sequence: TGCAGTGCTAGAGATTCGTCGGTGCGTCAAGAGACCCAGTACTTC. V and J are TRBV20-1 and TRBJ2-5, with D unresolved. This CDR3 has 15 residues. CDR1 and CDR2 from the germline V gene are DFQATT and SNEGSKA (reference sequence). Trimming shortened V by 0 bases and J by 2 bases, and 13 bases separated the two germline ends.

This clonotype has just a few counts. The V call is TRBV4-3, the J call TRBJ1-2; D is undetermined. The CDR3 extends over 15 amino acids. CDR1 and CDR2 from the germline V gene are LGHNA and YSLEER. V gave up 4 bases and J gave up 2 bases, with 14 bases separating them. The chain's CDR3 is CASSPDGRQNYGYTF. DNA of the CDR3: TGCGCCAGCAGCCCCGATGGCCGCCAGAACTATGGCTACACCTTC.

The V gene is TRBV6-6, the J gene TRBJ1-1, with 7 bases lining up with TRBD1. With V trimmed by 6 bases and J by 11 bases, 9 bases remained unmatched. Germline CDR1 and CDR2: MNHNY and SVGAGI (reference sequence). CDR3 length equals 12 residues. Here the CDR3 reads CASRIQGGNAFF. The CDR3 DNA sequence: TGTGCCAGCAGAATCCAGGGGGGGAACGCTTTCTTT.

The V call is TRBV6-6, the J call TRBJ2-7; 10 nucleotides line up with TRBD1. This CDR3 spans 15 amino acids. J gave up 0 bases and V 6 bases, and 5 bases lay outside the gene matches. The germline CDR1 and CDR2 sequences are MNHNY and SVGAGI (reference sequence). CDR3 coding DNA: TGTGCCAGCAGCCGGGACAGGGGTATCTCCTACGAGCAGTACTTC. Protein: CASSRDRGISYEQYF.

This clonotype has more than one count but fewer than ten. This rearrangement joins TRBV28 to TRBJ2-7, with no clear D. Germline CDR1 and CDR2: MDHEN and SYDVKM. CDR3 size: 14 residues. The ends were cut back, 3 bases at V and 0 bases at J, with 9 bases in the middle. The CDR3 DNA is TGTGCCAGCAGTTTTCGGCAGGCCTCCTACGAGCAGTACTTC. It yields the protein CASSFRQASYEQYF.

The sample holds a few counts of this clonotype. The genes are TRBV29-1 and TRBJ1-2; the D gene is possibly TRBD1 (5 bases). The CDR3 length is 14 residues. V dropped 1 base and J dropped 4 bases, with 13 bases sitting between them. Germline-derived CDR1 and CDR2 are SQVTM and ANQGSEA. CDR3 DNA sequence: TGCAGCGTTGAAGCGGGGACGCCAGGCTATGGCTACACCTTC. Amino acid sequence: CSVEAGTPGYGYTF.

This clonotype was found a few times. The gene calls are TRBV7-2 and TRBJ2-1; 15 bases line up with TRBD2. CDR1 SGHTA and CDR2 FQGNSA come from the germline V gene. V lost 4 bases to trimming and J lost 5 bases; unmatched junction nucleotides: 9. This CDR3 contains 18 residues. The CDR3 bases are TGTGCCAGCAGCTCCCGGGGACTAGCGGGGGGAATCGACAATGAGCAGTTCTTC. Amino acid sequence: CASSSRGLAGGIDNEQFF.

This clonotype came up a few times. This chain connects TRBV19 to TRBJ2-5, with 8 positions matching TRBD1. This CDR3 region has 18 residues. V dropped 2 bases and J dropped 4; count of bases not matched to a gene: 15. Germline CDR1 and CDR2: LNHDA and SQIVND (reference sequence). CDR3 protein: CASSIYINGQGLGETQYF. The DNA of the CDR3 is TGTGCCAGTAGTATATACATCAACGGACAGGGCTTAGGAGAGACCCAGTACTTC.

In its sample, this clonotype was seen a few times. This chain uses TRBV7-2 with TRBJ2-7; 9 bases match TRBD1. The trim removed 1 base at V and 6 bases at J, leaving 7 bases unmatched. Germline V gene sequence: CDR1 SGHTA, CDR2 FQGNSA. This CDR3 comprises 15 residues. The CDR3 here is CASSLVDRGVSEQYF. The DNA for the CDR3 is TGTGCCAGCAGCTTAGTGGACAGGGGAGTAAGCGAGCAGTACTTC. The full variable domain, rest sourced from reference TRBV7-2 and TRBJ2-7, is GAGVSQSPSNKVTEKGKDVELRCDPISGHTALYWYRQSLGQGLEFLIYFQGNSAPDKSGLPSDRFSAERTGGSVSTLTIQRTQQEDSAVYLCASSLVDRGVSEQYFGPGTRLTVT.

The chain couples TRBV19 to TRBJ1-5; D is perhaps TRBD1 (6 bases). Trimming cost V 7 bases and J 3 bases, with 19 bases left between them. Germline V lookup: CDR1 LNHDA, CDR2 SQIVND (reference sequence). The CDR3 loop spans 16 amino acids. This chain's CDR3 is CASKNVRTANNQPQHF. CDR3 nucleotide sequence: TGTGCCAGTAAAAACGTGCGGACAGCTAACAATCAGCCCCAGCATTTT.

A few counts support this clonotype. The V and J genes are TRBV20-1 and TRBJ2-7, with 7 bases lining up with TRBD1. The CDR3 is 15 amino acids. Germline V gene lookup returns CDR1 DFQATT and CDR2 SNEGSKA (reference sequence). V gave up 0 bases and J gave up 0 bases; unmatched junction bases: 5. The CDR3 coding sequence is TGCAGTGCTAGAGATAGCACAGGGGCCTCCTACGAGCAGTACTTC. Protein product: CSARDSTGASYEQYF.

The table lists this clonotype with many counts. V is TRBV19 and J is TRBJ1-1; D not resolved. The CDR3 runs to 11 residues. V lost 0 bases and J lost 4, with 0 bases in between. Looked up from germline, CDR1 is LNHDA and CDR2 is SQIVND (reference sequence). CDR3 residues: CASSIDTEAFF. CDR3 coding DNA: TGTGCCAGTAGTATAGACACTGAAGCTTTCTTT.

This clonotype came up a few times. CDR3 sequence reads: CASSYSTLAGARLFEQYF. The CDR3, as DNA: TGTGCCAGCAGTTACTCGACATTAGCGGGAGCCCGGCTTTTCGAGCAGTACTTC. This chain uses TRBV6-6 with TRBJ2-7, with 9 bases aligning to TRBD2. Looked up from germline, CDR1 is MNHNY and CDR2 is SVGAGI (reference sequence). This CDR3 has 18 amino acids. V lost 0 bases, J lost 6 bases, and 15 bases stayed unmatched.

The J gene is TRBJ2-7, the V gene TRBV7-2; 7 bases map to TRBD2. The CDR3 length is 16 residues. The junction had 10 bases not matched to a gene; V was cut back by 5 bases and J by 0 bases. Germline lookup yields CDR1 SGHTA and CDR2 FQGNSA. CDR3 in amino acids: CASSQGISGYSYEQYF. The CDR3 coding sequence is TGTGCCAGCAGCCAAGGGATTAGCGGGTACTCCTACGAGCAGTACTTC.

This clonotype has a handful of counts. The chain carries TRBV19 and TRBJ1-5; unclear D gene. CDR1 and CDR2 from the germline V gene are LNHDA and SQIVND (reference sequence). This CDR3 contains 15 residues. Trimming cost V 0 bases and J 3 bases, with 9 bases left between them. The CDR3 DNA is TGTGCCAGTAGTATAGATATCCAGGTCAATCAGCCCCAGCATTTT. Encoded protein: CASSIDIQVNQPQHF. Full variable domain (rest looked up from reference TRBV19 and TRBJ1-5): DGGITQSPKYLFRKEGQNVTLSCEQNLNHDAMYWYRQDPGQGLRLIYYSQIVNDFQKGDIAEGYSVSREKKESFPLTVTSAQKNPTAFYLCASSIDIQVNQPQHFGDGTRLSIL.

Only a few counts were recorded for this clonotype. The genes are TRBV24-1 and TRBJ1-1; weak D call: TRBD1 (6 bases). CDR1 is KGHDR and CDR2 is SFDVKD in the germline V gene. V lost 9 bases and J lost 1, with 11 bases in between. The CDR3 contains 13 residues. The CDR3 DNA follows: TGTGCCACCCAAAAACAGGGGAACACTGAAGCTTTCTTT. Amino acids: CATQKQGNTEAFF.

In regard to this clonotype: A junction boundary mismatches the germline segment, possibly from a read error. V is TRBV7-3 and J is TRBJ2-1; tentative D call: TRBD1 (5 bases). Germline values: CDR1 SGHTA, CDR2 FQGTGA. This CDR3 contains 12 residues. CDR3 nucleotide sequence: TGTGCCAACAGCACCCCCACAGGCGGGCAGTTCTTC. Protein product: CANSTPTGGQFF. Supplemented by reference TRBV7-3 and TRBJ2-1, the full variable domain reads GAGVSQTPSNKVTEKGKYVELRCDPISGHTALYWYRQSLGQGPEFLIYFQGTGAADDSGLPNDRFFAVRPEGSVSTLKIQRTERGDSAVYLCANSTPTGGQFFGPGTRLTVL.

This clonotype was counted a single time. The chain uses TRBV20-1 and TRBJ2-7; 7 bases map to TRBD1. The CDR3 has 14 amino acids. V lost 6 bases to trimming and J lost 3 bases; unmatched junction nucleotides: 11. Germline CDR1 reads DFQATT; CDR2 reads SNEGSKA (reference sequence). The CDR3 here is CSASSTGTVYEQYF. The DNA of the CDR3 is TGCAGTGCCAGCTCTACCGGGACAGTCTACGAGCAGTACTTC.

This clonotype was picked up a small number of times. The chain uses TRBV19 and TRBJ2-2; 9 bases fit TRBD1. CDR3 length: 14 residues. Germline V CDR1 and CDR2: LNHDA, SQIVND (reference sequence). V lost 4 bases, J lost 4 bases, and 1 base stayed unmatched. The CDR3 bases are TGTGCCAGTAGTACGACAGGGGGCACCGGGGAGCTGTTTTTT. It encodes CASSTTGGTGELFF.

Many counts were recorded for this clonotype. The chain carries TRBV7-2 and TRBJ2-7, with TRBD1 matching 10 bases. CDR1 and CDR2 from the germline V gene are SGHTA and FQGNSA. The J segment lost 4 bases and the V segment lost 5 bases, leaving 5 bases of the junction unmatched. This CDR3 region has 14 residues. CDR3 sequence: CASSDGQGVYEQYF. The CDR3 DNA is TGTGCCAGCAGCGACGGACAGGGGGTGTACGAGCAGTACTTC.

Here the CDR3 reads CASSEGRRRTLEETQYF. The CDR3 DNA sequence: TGTGCCAGCAGTGAGGGTCGCCGACGGACCCTCGAAGAGACCCAGTACTTC. The chain is built from TRBV6-1 and TRBJ2-5; no reliable D call. The CDR3 has 17 residues. Trimming stripped 3 bases from V and 3 bases from J, with 20 bases between. Germline V gene sequence: CDR1 MNHNS, CDR2 SASEGT.

The CDR3 sequence is CASWRASVANYGYTF. The CDR3, as DNA: TGTGCCTCGTGGCGGGCCTCCGTGGCTAACTATGGCTACACCTTC. The chain links TRBV19 to TRBJ1-2; D remains ambiguous. Germline V gene data show CDR1 as LNHDA and CDR2 as SQIVND (reference sequence). V lost 11 bases and J 0 bases, leaving 19 bases between the germline ends. The CDR3 is 15 amino acids. The variable domain in full, completed from reference TRBV19 and TRBJ1-2, reads DGGITQSPKYLFRKEGQNVTLSCEQNLNHDAMYWYRQDPGQGLRLIYYSQIVNDFQKGDIAEGYSVSREKKESFPLTVTSAQKNPTAFYLCASWRASVANYGYTFGSGTRLTVV.